The source of this TCR beta chain is a study of blood T cells in healthy people across ages. For the second PCR, which ran for roughly 7 to 11 cycles, a sample-barcoded 5' primer and a J-beta primer mix were used. TCRdb ran MiXCR on the 5' RACE reads and lists one entry per CDR3 protein. The sample records about 930,000 distinct CDR3 sequences, roughly 28% being singletons. This clonotype was counted between two and nine times. These data also formed part of another study, on T cells of mothers and their children. That source adds: Each mother gave over 9 million TCR beta CDR3 reads; each child, around 3 million.

The material sequenced was blood. The sequence was collected from a woman between 35 and 50 years old in good health.

In DNA, the CDR3 is TGTGCCAGCTCACCAAATCAGGTGCCGGGGGAGACCCAGTACTTC. It encodes CASSPNQVPGETQYF. The gene calls are TRBV18 and TRBJ2-5; perhaps TRBD2 as D (5 bases). Germline V gives CDR1 KGHSH, CDR2 LQKENI. CDR3 length: 15 residues. V was trimmed by 2 bases and J by 5 bases, leaving 15 bases between them.